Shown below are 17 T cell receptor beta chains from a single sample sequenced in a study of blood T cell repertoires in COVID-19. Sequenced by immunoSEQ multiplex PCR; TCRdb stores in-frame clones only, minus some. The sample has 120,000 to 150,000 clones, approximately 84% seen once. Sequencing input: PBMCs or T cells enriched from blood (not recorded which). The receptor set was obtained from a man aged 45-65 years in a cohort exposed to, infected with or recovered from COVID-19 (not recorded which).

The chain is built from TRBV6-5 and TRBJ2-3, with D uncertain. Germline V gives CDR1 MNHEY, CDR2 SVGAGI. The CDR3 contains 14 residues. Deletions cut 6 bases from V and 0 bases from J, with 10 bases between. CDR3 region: CASRQTKSTDTQYF. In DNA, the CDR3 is TGTGCCAGCAGACAGACAAAAAGCACAGATACGCAGTATTTT.

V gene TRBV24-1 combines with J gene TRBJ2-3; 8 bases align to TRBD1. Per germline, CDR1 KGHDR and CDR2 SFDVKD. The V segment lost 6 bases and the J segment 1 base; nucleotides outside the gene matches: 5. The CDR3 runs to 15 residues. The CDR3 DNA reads TGTGCCACCAGTTTAGGGGGACAGGGCACAGATACGCAGTATTTT. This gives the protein CATSLGGQGTDTQYF.

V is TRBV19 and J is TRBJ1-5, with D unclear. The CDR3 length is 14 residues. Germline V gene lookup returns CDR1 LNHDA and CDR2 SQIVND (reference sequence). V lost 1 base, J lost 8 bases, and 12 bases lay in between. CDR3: CASSIGSAAEPQHF. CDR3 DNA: TGTGCCAGTAGTATAGGGAGCGCCGCCGAGCCCCAGCATTTT. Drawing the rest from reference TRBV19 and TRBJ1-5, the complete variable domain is DGGITQSPKYLFRKEGQNVTLSCEQNLNHDAMYWYRQDPGQGLRLIYYSQIVNDFQKGDIAEGYSVSREKKESFPLTVTSAQKNPTAFYLCASSIGSAAEPQHFGDGTRLSIL.

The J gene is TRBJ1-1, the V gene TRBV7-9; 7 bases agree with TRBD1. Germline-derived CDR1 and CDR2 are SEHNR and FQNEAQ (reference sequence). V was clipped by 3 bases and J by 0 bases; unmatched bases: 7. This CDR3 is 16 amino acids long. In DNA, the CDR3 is TGTGCCAGCAGCTTTCGGGACAGCCACATGAACACTGAAGCTTTCTTT. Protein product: CASSFRDSHMNTEAFF.

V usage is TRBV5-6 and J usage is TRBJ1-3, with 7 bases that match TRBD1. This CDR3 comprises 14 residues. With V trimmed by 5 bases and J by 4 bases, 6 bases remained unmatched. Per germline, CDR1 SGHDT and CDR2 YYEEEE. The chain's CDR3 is CASRGRGEGNTIYF. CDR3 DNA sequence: TGTGCCAGCAGAGGCAGGGGGGAAGGAAACACCATATATTTT.

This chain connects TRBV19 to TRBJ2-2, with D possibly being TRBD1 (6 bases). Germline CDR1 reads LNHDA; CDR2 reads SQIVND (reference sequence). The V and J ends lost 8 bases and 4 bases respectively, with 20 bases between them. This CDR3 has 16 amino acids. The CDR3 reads CASQAGARPSTGELFF. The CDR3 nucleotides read TGTGCCAGTCAGGCAGGGGCTCGTCCCTCCACCGGGGAGCTGTTTTTT.

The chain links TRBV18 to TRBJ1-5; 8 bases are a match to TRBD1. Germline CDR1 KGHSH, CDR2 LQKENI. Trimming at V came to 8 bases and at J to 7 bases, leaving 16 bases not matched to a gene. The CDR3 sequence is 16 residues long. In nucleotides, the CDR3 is TGTGCCAGCCCCGGACCTCCCGGACAGGGCGGCCAGCCCCAGCATTTT. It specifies CASPGPPGQGGQPQHF.

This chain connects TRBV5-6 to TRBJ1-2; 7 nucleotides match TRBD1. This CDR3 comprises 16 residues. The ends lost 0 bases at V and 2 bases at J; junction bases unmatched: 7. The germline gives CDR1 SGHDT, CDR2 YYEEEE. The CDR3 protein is CASSLAKGARNYGYTF. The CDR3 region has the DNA TGTGCCAGCAGCTTGGCTAAGGGGGCGCGAAACTATGGCTACACCTTC.

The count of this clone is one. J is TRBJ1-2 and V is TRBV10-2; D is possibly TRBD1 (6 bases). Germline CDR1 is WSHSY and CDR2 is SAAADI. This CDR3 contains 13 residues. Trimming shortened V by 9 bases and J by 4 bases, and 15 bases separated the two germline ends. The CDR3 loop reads CASSRDTLYGYTF. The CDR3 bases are TGCGCCAGTAGCCGGGACACCCTCTATGGCTACACCTTC.

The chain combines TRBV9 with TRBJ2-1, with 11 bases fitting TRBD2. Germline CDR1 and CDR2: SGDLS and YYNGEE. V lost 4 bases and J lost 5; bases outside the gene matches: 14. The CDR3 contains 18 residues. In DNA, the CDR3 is TGTGCCAGCAGCTTAAGAGCTATAGCGGGAGGGCCGAACAATGAGCAGTTCTTC. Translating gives CASSLRAIAGGPNNEQFF.

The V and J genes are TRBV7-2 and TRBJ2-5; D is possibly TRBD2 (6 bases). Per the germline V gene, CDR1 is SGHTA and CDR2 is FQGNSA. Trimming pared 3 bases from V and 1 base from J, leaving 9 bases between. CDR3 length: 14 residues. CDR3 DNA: TGTGCCAGCAGCTTCGCGGGGACCCAAGAGACCCAGTACTTC. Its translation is CASSFAGTQETQYF.

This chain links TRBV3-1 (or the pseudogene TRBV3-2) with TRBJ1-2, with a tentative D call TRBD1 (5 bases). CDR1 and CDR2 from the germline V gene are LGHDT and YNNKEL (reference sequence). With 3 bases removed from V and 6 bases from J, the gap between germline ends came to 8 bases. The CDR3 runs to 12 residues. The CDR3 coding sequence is TGTGCCAGCAGCCAGTCAGGGAATGGCTACACCTTC. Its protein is CASSQSGNGYTF.

The CDR3, as DNA: TGTGCCAGCAGTTACGACAGAACCTACGAGCAGTACTTC. Translating it yields CASSYDRTYEQYF. The rearrangement links TRBV6-2 or TRBV6-3 to TRBJ2-7; tentative D call: TRBD1 (5 bases). CDR1 is MNHEY and CDR2 is SVGEGT in the germline V gene. This CDR3 contains 13 residues. V was clipped by 2 bases and J by 2 bases, with 7 bases between them.

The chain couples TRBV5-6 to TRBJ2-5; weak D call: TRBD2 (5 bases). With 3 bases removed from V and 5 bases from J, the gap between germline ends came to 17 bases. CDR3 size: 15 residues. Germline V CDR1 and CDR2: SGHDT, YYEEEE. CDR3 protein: CASSSRRGLAETQYF. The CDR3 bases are TGTGCCAGCAGCTCACGGCGCGGACTGGCGGAGACCCAGTACTTC.

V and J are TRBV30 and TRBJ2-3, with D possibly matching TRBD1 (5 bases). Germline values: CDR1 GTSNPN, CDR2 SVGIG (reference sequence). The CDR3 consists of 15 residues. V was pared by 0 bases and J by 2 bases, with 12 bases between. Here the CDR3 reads CAWSVGQGNTDTQYF. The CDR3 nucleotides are TGTGCCTGGAGTGTGGGGCAGGGTAACACAGATACGCAGTATTTT.

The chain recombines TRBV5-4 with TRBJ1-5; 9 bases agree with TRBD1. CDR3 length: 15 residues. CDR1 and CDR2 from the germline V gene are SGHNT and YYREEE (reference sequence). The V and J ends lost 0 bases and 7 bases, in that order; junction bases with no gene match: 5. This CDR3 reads CASSLGGQGGQPQHF. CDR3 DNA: TGTGCCAGCAGCTTGGGGGGACAGGGAGGCCAGCCCCAGCATTTT.

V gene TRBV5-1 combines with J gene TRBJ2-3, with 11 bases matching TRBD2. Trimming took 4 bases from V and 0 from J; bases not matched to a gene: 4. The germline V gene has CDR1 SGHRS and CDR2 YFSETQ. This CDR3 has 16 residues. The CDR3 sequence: CASSIWTSGSTDTQYF. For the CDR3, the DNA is TGCGCCAGCAGCATCTGGACTAGCGGGAGCACAGATACGCAGTATTTT.